This is a list of T cell receptor beta chains from one sample in a study of human T cells and chemical hapten exposure. In TCRdb, the RACE reads were re-called with MiXCR into one record per CDR3 protein. Counted here are around 110,000 distinct CDR3 sequences, 12% occurring once; the ten biggest clones make up approximately 1.4%. The sample consisted of whole blood, taken in connection with sensitization to the hapten diphenylcyclopropenone (DPC). Source of these receptors: a woman aged 50 to 60 with alopecia areata. Some clones in this sample may be carry-over from other donors' samples. CDR3s include the opening cysteine and the closing phenylalanine or tryptophan. The D gene is left open where the match is weak. Not all rows give a size; the values are once, few, many and, for expanded clones, a class.

CDR3 DNA | CDR3 protein | J gene | clone size | D gene | V gene
TGTGCCAGTAAGAGGGCCGTGGGCAACACCGGGGAGCTGTTTTTT | CASKRAVGNTGELFF | TRBJ2-2 | many | NA | TRBV19
TGTGCCAGCAGACGGACAGTGGAGCATTTCTTT | CASRRTVEHFF | TRBJ1-1 | NA | NA | TRBV28
TGCAGTGCCCCCTGGGAAAACAGGGTTGGTTCACCCCTCCACTTT | CSAPWENRVGSPLHF | TRBJ1-6 | NA | NA | TRBV20-1
TGCAGCGCACAGGGGACCGGGGAGCTGTTTTTT | CSAQGTGELFF | TRBJ2-2 | few | TRBD1 | TRBV29-1
TGTGCCAGCAGTCCCCCCCCCTACAATGAGCAGTTCTTC | CASSPPPYNEQFF | TRBJ2-1 | NA | NA | TRBV28
TGTGCCAGCTCACCCCCGCTACGTTCCTGGGAGTGGGTTTTTACTGGGGCCAACGTCCTGACTTTC | CASSPPLRSWEWVFTGANVLTF | TRBJ2-6 | many | NA | TRBV18
TGTGCCAGCAGTTTGGGCCAAATAAGGAGTGGCTACACCTTC | CASSLGQIRSGYTF | TRBJ1-2 | NA | NA | TRBV28
TGTTCGATTCGGGGACCGTTTAGCAATCAGCCCCAGCATTTT | CSIRGPFSNQPQHF | TRBJ1-5 | NA | NA | TRBV28
TGTGCCAGCAGTTTTAGGGGGGGTGGAGAGCAGTACTTC | CASSFRGGGEQYF | TRBJ2-7 | NA | NA | TRBV12-3/TRBV12-4
TGTGCCAGCATTCCCTTAACGGCTAGAGAGATTGGAGAGACCCAGTACTTC | CASIPLTAREIGETQYF | TRBJ2-5 | NA | NA | TRBV6-2/TRBV6-3
TGCAGTGCTAGAATGGCGGGAAGCGAGCAGTACTTC | CSARMAGSEQYF | TRBJ2-7 | many | NA | TRBV20-1
TGTGCCAGCAGTTTTGGGCCCCGGCGGACCGGGGAGCTGTTTTTT | CASSFGPRRTGELFF | TRBJ2-2 | NA | NA | TRBV12-3/TRBV12-4
TGTGCCAGCACCGGAACCGGGACTGTTCAATCAGCCCAGCATTTT | CASTGTGTVQSAQHF | TRBJ1-5 | NA | NA | TRBV6-1
TGTGCCAGCAGATCCTCTAGCGGGAGTTGGGTTGGGGCCGGGGAGCTGTTTTTT | CASRSSSGSWVGAGELFF | TRBJ2-2 | few | TRBD2 | TRBV28
TGTGCCATCAGTGAGTCGAGACAGGGAAATTACGAGCAGTACTTC | CAISESRQGNYEQYF | TRBJ2-7 | few | TRBD1 | TRBV10-3
TGTGCCAGCAGCCCAGACTCGGGGGCGACTGAAGCTTTCTTT | CASSPDSGATEAFF | TRBJ1-1 | many | NA | TRBV7-9
TGCAGTGCTAGAGGAGGCGGTCGGCGGGGGCCTCTGGATACGCAGTATTTT | CSARGGGRRGPLDTQYF | TRBJ2-3 | few | NA | TRBV20-1
TGCAGTGCCCCGGGATGGTTAAACAATGAGCAGTTCTTC | CSAPGWLNNEQFF | TRBJ2-1 | few | NA | TRBV20-1
TGTGCCAGCAGCGCAATCTCTGGGGCCAACGTCCTGACTTTC | CASSAISGANVLTF | TRBJ2-6 | few | NA | TRBV6-2/TRBV6-3
TGTGCCAGCAGTTTTTCGGCGTTCCAGCATTTT | CASSFSAFQHF | TRBJ1-5 | many | NA | TRBV28
TGTGCCAGCAGTCCCACAGGGTTGGGTACCGGGGAGCTGTTTTTT | CASSPTGLGTGELFF | TRBJ2-2 | NA | NA | TRBV28
TGTGCCAGCAGTTTAGGGCTCCCCGACAATCAGCCCCAGCATTTT | CASSLGLPDNQPQHF | TRBJ1-5 | NA | NA | TRBV6-5
TGTGCCAGCAGTTACACAGATACGCAGTATTTT | CASSYTDTQYF | TRBJ2-3 | NA | NA | TRBV28
TGTGCCAGCAGTGAAGCTCGTGGGTACGAGCAGTACTTC | CASSEARGYEQYF | TRBJ2-7 | NA | NA | TRBV6-1
TGTGCCAGCAGTGAAATGCTTACGCAAGAGACCCAGTACTTC | CASSEMLTQETQYF | TRBJ2-5 | NA | NA | TRBV2
TGCGCCAGCAGCTTGGAGTTCACTGAAGCTTTCTTT | CASSLEFTEAFF | TRBJ1-1 | NA | NA | TRBV5-1
TGTGCCAGCTCACCCGCAGGGCCGGTCAATGAGCAGTTCTTC | CASSPAGPVNEQFF | TRBJ2-1 | many | NA | TRBV18
TGCAGCGCAGGCGGGGGCGCAGATACGCAGTATTTT | CSAGGGADTQYF | TRBJ2-3 | many | NA | TRBV29-1
TGTGCCAGCAGCGCGGGACTAGCGGGAGAGAGCGAGCAGTTCTTC | CASSAGLAGESEQFF | TRBJ2-1 | many | TRBD2 | TRBV11-2
TGTGCCAGCAGTTACCGACCCTCCTACGAGCAGTACTTC | CASSYRPSYEQYF | TRBJ2-7 | NA | NA | TRBV6-2/TRBV6-3
TGTGCCAGCTCGAGACAGGGGATAACAGATACGCAGTATTTT | CASSRQGITDTQYF | TRBJ2-3 | few | TRBD1 | TRBV18
TGCGCCAGCAGTGAGTCGAGACAGCAAGAGACCCAGTACTTC | CASSESRQQETQYF | TRBJ2-5 | many | NA | TRBV10-1
TGCAGCGTTGAGGGGAACACCGGGGAGCTGTTTTTT | CSVEGNTGELFF | TRBJ2-2 | many | NA | TRBV29-1
TGTGCCAGCAGCTTAGGGACAGGGTACTCTGAAGCTTTCTTT | CASSLGTGYSEAFF | TRBJ1-1 | NA | TRBD1 | TRBV7-2
TGCAGTGCTAGTGGTGGGGCGACAGGGAGGGATCAGCCCCAGCATTTT | CSASGGATGRDQPQHF | TRBJ1-5 | many | TRBD1 | TRBV20-1
TGCGCCAGCAGTGAGTCAGGAAGCAATCAGCCCCAGCATTTT | CASSESGSNQPQHF | TRBJ1-5 | NA | NA | TRBV10-2
TGCAGCGTTGAAGATGTGGGCCGGGCTTTCTTT | CSVEDVGRAFF | TRBJ1-1 | few | NA | TRBV29-1
TGTGCCAGCAGCTTTAGCCTGTCTACGGAGACCCAGTACTTC | CASSFSLSTETQYF | TRBJ2-5 | many | NA | TRBV7-6
TGCGCCAGCAGTGACGGGGTAGTCAACACTGAAGCTTTCTTT | CASSDGVVNTEAFF | TRBJ1-1 | few | NA | TRBV10-1
TGTGCCAGCAGTTACCTTAGCGGTAATTCACCCCTCCACTTT | CASSYLSGNSPLHF | TRBJ1-6 | many | NA | TRBV6-5
TGCGCCAGCAGCTTCGGAGAGACCCAGTACTTC | CASSFGETQYF | TRBJ2-5 | many | NA | TRBV5-1
TGTGCCAGCAGCTTGGGAGCCACCGGGACAGGGAATGGCTACACCTTC | CASSLGATGTGNGYTF | TRBJ1-2 | few | TRBD1 | TRBV5-4
TGTGCCAGCAGTTCCCCGGGGACCCTCCACTTT | CASSSPGTLHF | TRBJ1-6 | few | NA | TRBV12-3/TRBV12-4
TGCAGTGCTAGAGGACCTCCGGGACCGAGCTCCTATAATTCACCCCTCCACTTT | CSARGPPGPSSYNSPLHF | TRBJ1-6 | NA | NA | TRBV20-1
TGTGCCAGCAGTTACCAGGGAGGACTAGCGGTTCTCACAGATACGCAGTATTTT | CASSYQGGLAVLTDTQYF | TRBJ2-3 | NA | TRBD2 | TRBV6-5
TGCAGTGCTAGAGATCCCGGGAATCAGCCCCAGCATTTT | CSARDPGNQPQHF | TRBJ1-5 | NA | NA | TRBV20-1
TGTGCCAGCAGCCCCTTCCGAGGCGGGGTTTACTACGAGCAGTACTTC | CASSPFRGGVYYEQYF | TRBJ2-7 | many | NA | TRBV11-2
TGTGCCAGCAGGGAGCCAGCCGGGAGGATCAAGTATTTT | CASREPAGRIKYF | TRBJ2-3 | few | TRBD2 | TRBV6-5
TGCGCCAGCAGCCAAGAATGGACTAGCGAGTACGAGCAGTACTTC | CASSQEWTSEYEQYF | TRBJ2-7 | many | TRBD2 | TRBV4-1
TGTGCCAGTGGGTTGATCGGGAATTCACCCCTCCACTTT | CASGLIGNSPLHF | TRBJ1-6 | NA | NA | TRBV9
TGTGCCAGCAGCCTACTGGTAGGCGCAGATACGCAGTATTTT | CASSLLVGADTQYF | TRBJ2-3 | NA | NA | TRBV14
TGCAGCGGGGGACGGGGAAATGCTGAAGCTTTCTTT | CSGGRGNAEAFF | TRBJ1-1 | NA | NA | TRBV29-1
TGTGCCAGCTCATCCGGACAGGAGCTAGAAAAACTGTTTTTT | CASSSGQELEKLFF | TRBJ1-4 | NA | TRBD1 | TRBV28
TGTGCCAGCAGCTTGCGACAGGCCAGCTCTGGAAACACCATATATTTT | CASSLRQASSGNTIYF | TRBJ1-3 | many | NA | TRBV7-9
TGTGCCAGCTGTCCGGGAAGTCTTGACTACGAGCAGTACTTC | CASCPGSLDYEQYF | TRBJ2-7 | NA | NA | TRBV28
TGTGCCAGCAGCCAGAGGCCGACCTCTGGAAACACCATATATTTT | CASSQRPTSGNTIYF | TRBJ1-3 | few | NA | TRBV14
TGTGCCAGCAGTGCAAACCGAGGGGGGGGCGTCGAGTCCTACGAGCAGTACTTC | CASSANRGGGVESYEQYF | TRBJ2-7 | many | NA | TRBV2